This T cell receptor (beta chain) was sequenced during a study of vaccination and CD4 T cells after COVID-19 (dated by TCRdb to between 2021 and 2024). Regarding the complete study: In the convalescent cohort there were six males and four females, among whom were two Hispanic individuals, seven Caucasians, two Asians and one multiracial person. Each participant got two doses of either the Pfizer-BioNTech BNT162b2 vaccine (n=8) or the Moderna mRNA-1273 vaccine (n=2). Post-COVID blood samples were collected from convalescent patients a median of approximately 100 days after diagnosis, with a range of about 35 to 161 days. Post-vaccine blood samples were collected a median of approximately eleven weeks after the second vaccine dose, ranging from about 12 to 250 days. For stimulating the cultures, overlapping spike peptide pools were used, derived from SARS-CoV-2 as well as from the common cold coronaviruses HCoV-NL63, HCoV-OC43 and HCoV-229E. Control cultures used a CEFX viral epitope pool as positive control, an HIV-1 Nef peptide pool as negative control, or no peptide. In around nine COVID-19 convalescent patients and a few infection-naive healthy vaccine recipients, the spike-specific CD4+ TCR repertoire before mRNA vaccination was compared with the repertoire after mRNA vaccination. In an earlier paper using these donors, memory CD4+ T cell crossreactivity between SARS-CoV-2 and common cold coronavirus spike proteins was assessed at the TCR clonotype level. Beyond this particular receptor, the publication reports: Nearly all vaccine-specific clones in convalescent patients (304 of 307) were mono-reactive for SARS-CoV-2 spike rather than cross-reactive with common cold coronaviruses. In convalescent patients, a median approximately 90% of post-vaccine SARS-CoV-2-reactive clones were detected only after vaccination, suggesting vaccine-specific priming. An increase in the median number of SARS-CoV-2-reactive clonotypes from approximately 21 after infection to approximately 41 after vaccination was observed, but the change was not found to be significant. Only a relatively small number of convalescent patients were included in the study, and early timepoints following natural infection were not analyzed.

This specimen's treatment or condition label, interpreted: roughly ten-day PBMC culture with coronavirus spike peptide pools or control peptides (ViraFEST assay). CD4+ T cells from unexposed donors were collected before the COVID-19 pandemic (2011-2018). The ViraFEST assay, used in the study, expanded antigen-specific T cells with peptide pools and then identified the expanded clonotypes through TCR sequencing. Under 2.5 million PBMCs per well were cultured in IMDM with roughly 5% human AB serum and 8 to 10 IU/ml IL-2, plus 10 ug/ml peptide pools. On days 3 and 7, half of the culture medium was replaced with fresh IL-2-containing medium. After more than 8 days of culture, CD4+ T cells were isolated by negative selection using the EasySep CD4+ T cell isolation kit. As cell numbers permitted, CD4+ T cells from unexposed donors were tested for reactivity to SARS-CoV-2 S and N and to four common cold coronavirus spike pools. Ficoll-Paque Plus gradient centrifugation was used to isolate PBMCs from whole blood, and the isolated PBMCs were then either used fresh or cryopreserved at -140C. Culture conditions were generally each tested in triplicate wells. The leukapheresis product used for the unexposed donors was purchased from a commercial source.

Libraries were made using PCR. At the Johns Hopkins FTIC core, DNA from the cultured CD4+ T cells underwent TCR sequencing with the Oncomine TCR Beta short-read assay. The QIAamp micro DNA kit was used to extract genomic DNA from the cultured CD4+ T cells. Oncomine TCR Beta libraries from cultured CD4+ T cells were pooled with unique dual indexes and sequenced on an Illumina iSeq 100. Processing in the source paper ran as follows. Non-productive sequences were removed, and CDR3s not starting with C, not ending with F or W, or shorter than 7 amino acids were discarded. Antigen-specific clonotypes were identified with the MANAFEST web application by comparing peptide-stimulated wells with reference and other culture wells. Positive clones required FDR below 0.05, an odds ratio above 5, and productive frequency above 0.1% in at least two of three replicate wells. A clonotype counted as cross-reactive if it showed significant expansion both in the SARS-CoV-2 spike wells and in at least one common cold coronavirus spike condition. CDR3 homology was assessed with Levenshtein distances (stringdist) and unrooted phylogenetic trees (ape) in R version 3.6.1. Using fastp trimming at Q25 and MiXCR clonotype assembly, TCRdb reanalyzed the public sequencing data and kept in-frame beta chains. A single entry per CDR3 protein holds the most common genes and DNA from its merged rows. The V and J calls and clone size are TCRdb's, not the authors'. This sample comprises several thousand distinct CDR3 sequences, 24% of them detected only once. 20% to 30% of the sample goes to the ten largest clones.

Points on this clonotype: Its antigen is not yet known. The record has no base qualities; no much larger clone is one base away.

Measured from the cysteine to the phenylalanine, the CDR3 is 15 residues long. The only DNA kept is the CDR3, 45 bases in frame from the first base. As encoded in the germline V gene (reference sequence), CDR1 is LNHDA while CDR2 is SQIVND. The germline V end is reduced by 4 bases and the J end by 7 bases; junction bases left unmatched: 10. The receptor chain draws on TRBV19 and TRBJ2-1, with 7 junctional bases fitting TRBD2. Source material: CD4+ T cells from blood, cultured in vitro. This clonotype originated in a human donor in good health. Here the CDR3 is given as CASSRFAGEENEQFF. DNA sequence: TGTGCCAGTAGTAGATTTGCGGGAGAAGAAAATGAGCAGTTCTTC.